This T cell receptor beta chain is from a study of regulatory T cells in long-lasting Graves disease. As for the study in general: Antithyroid drug intake by newly diagnosed Graves' patients had lasted under 3 months. Broader study findings: Persistent cases favored TRBV28, TRBJ1-2 and TRBJ2-5. Exclusively peripheral blood, rather than thyroid tissue, was studied.

Time point given: newly diagnosed GD, antithyroid drugs for less than 3 months. Preparation of the TCR library used RNA extracted from PBMCs. Details on this clonotype: Its antigen is not identified.

CDR3-region Arm-PCR and iRepertoire HTBI primers produced the TCR beta libraries. TCRdb analysed the multiplex PCR reads with MiXCR anew, one entry per CDR3 protein. The repertoire consists of 350,000 to 450,000 distinct CDR3 sequences, with approximately 12% occurring once and the leading ten covering approximately 17%. The V end was cut by 4 bases, the J end by 0 bases, with 9 bases between. In germline, CDR1 is SQVTM, CDR2 ANQGSEA. The CDR3 totals 13 residues. This same sample was also part of a study on T cells in Graves' hyperthyroidism and ophthalmopathy. This second report adds: Graves' hyperthyroidism showing no ophthalmopathy progression within 18 months was considered stable.

This specimen was peripheral blood mononuclear cells (PBMCs), taken at new diagnosis, from a patient treated with antithyroid drugs. This TCR was recovered from a woman between 18 and 29 years old with Graves disease. The chain has TRBV29-1 and TRBJ1-2; the D is unclear. The CDR3 DNA is TGCAGCGTTGTACAGCCTCCTAACTATGGCTACACCTTC. Its translation: CSVVQPPNYGYTF.